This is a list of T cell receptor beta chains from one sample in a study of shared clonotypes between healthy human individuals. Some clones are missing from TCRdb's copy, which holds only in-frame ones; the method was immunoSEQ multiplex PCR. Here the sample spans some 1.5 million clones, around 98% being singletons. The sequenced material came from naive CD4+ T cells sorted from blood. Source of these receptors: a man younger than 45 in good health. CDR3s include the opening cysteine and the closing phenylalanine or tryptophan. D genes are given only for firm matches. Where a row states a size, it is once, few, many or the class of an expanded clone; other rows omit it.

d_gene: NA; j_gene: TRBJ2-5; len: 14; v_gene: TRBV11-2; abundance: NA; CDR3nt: TGTGCCAGCAGCTTACGACGATACCAAGAGACCCAGTACTTC; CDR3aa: CASSLRRYQETQYF
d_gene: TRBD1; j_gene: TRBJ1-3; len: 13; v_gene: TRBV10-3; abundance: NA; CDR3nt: TGTGCCAGTCGACAGGGCCCTGGAAACACCATATATTTT; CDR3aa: CASRQGPGNTIYF
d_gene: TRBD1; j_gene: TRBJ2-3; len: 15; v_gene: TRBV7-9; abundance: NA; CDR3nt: TGTGCCAGCAGCATTGGGGACAGGAGCACAGATACGCAGTATTTT; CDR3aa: CASSIGDRSTDTQYF
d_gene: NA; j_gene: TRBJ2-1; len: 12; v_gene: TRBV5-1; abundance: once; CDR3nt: TGCGCCAGCAGCTTGCCTGGCGATGAGCAGTTCTTC; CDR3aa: CASSLPGDEQFF
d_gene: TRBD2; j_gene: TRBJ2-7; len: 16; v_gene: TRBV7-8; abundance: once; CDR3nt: TGTGCCAGCAGCCTAAGACCGGGACTAGCCTTCTACGAGCAGTACTTC; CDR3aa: CASSLRPGLAFYEQYF
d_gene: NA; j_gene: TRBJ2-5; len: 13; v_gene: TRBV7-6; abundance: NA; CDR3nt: TGTGCCAGCAGCTTTCCTTCCCAAGAGACCCAGTACTTC; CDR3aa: CASSFPSQETQYF
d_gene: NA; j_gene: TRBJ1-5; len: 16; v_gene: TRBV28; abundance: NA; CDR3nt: TGTGCCAGCAGCCAACTGGGAGAGGCCCTAAATCAGCCCCAGCATTTT; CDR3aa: CASSQLGEALNQPQHF
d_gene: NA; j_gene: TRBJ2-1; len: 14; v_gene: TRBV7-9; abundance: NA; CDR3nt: TGTGCCAGCAGCTTAGGGTGGGACGAGAATGAGCAGTTCTTC; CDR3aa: CASSLGWDENEQFF
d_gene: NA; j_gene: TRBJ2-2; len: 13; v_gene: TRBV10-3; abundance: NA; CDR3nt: TGTGCGTTACGAGGATTTGACACCGGGGAGCTGTTTTTT; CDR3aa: CALRGFDTGELFF
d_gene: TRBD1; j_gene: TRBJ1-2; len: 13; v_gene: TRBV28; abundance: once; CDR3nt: TGTGCCAGCAACATCAGGGGGCTAGATGGCTACACCTTC; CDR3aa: CASNIRGLDGYTF
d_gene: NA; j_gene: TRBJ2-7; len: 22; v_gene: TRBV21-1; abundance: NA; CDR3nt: TGTGCCAGCAGCAATAGGTCTAGCGGGAGTTTTCAGGAACAACCCAGCTCCTACGAGCAGTACTTC; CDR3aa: CASSNRSSGSFQEQPSSYEQYF
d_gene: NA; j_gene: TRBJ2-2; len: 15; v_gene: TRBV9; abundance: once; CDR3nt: TGTGCCAGCAGCGTAGGTGGGAGAGGCACCGGGGAGCTGTTTTTT; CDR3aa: CASSVGGRGTGELFF
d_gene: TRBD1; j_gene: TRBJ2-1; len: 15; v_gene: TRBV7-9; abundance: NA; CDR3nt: TGTGCCAGCAGCCGGAGGTCGGGACAGTACAATGAGCAGTTCTTC; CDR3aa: CASSRRSGQYNEQFF
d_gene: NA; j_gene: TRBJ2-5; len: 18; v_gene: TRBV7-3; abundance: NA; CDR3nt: TGTGCCAGCAGCTTCCTCCGTACGGGACTCCTTACGCAAGAGACCCAGTACTTC; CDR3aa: CASSFLRTGLLTQETQYF
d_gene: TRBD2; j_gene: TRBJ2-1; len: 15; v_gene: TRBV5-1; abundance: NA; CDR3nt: TGCGCCAGCACACCTAGCGGGACTCCCTACAATGAGCAGTTCTTC; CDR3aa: CASTPSGTPYNEQFF
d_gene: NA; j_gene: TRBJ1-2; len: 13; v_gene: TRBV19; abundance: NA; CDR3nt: TGTGCCAGTACCATCCCGCCTAACTATGGCTACACCTTC; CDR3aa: CASTIPPNYGYTF
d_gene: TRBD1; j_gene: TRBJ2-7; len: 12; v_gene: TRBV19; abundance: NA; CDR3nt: TGTGCCAGTAGTGGACAGGGGGGAGAGCAGTACTTC; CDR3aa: CASSGQGGEQYF
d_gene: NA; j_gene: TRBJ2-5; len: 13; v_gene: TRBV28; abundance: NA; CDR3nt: TGTGCCAGCAGGAGACAGATACAAGAGACCCAGTACTTC; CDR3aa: CASRRQIQETQYF
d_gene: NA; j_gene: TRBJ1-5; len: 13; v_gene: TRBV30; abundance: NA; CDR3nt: TGTGCCTGGACAGACCGGGGCAATCAGCCCCAGCATTTT; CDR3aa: CAWTDRGNQPQHF
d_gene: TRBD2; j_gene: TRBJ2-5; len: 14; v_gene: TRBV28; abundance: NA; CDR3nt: TGTGCCAGTTTGACTAGCGGGAGAGTTGAGACCCAGTACTTC; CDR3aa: CASLTSGRVETQYF
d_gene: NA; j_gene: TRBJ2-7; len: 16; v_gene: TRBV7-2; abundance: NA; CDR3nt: TGTGCCAGCAGCTTAGCTCTTGCCAGGGCGGCCTACGAGCAGTACTTC; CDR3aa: CASSLALARAAYEQYF
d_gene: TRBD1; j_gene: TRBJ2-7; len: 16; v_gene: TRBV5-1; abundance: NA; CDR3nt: TGCGCCAGCAGTGCGATCCCTGGGACAGTCTCCTACGAGCAGTACTTC; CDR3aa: CASSAIPGTVSYEQYF
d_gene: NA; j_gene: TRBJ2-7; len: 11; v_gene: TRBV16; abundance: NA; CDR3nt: TGTGCCAGCACCCGAACAGGGGAGCAGTACTTC; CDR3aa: CASTRTGEQYF
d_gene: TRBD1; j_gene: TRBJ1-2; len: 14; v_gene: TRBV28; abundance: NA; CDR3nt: TGTGCCAGCAGGAGCAGGGGGCGATGGTATGGCTACACCTTC; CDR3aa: CASRSRGRWYGYTF
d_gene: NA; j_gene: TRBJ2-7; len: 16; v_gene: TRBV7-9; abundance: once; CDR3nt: TGTGCCAGCAGCCGGGCAGGCCCGAGTAACCTCTACGAGCAGTACTTC; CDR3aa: CASSRAGPSNLYEQYF
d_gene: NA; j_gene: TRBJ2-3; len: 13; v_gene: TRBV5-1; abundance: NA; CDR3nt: TGCGCCAGCAGCTTCCGGGGGACAGATACGCAGTATTTT; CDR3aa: CASSFRGTDTQYF
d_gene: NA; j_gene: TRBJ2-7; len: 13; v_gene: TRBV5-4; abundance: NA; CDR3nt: TGTGCCAGCAGCTTGACAGGCTCCTACGAGCAGTACTTC; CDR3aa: CASSLTGSYEQYF
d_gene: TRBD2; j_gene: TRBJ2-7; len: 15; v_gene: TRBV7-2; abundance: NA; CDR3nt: TGTGCCAGCAGCCTAGCGGGAGGGAGCTCCTACGAGCAGTACTTC; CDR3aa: CASSLAGGSSYEQYF
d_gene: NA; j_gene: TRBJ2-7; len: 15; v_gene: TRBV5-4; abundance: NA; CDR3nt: TGTGCCAGCAGGAGGGGTAGTGATAGCTCCTACGAGCAGTACTTC; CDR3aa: CASRRGSDSSYEQYF
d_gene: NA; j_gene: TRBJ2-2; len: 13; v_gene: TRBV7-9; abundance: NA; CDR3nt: TGTGCCAGCAGCTTAGAAAGCCCCGGGGAGCTGTTTTTT; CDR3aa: CASSLESPGELFF
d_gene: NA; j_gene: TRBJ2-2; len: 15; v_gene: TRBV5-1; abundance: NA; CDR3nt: TGCGCCAGCAGCTTTCGTAGTGGGGGCACCGGGGAGCTGTTTTTT; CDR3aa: CASSFRSGGTGELFF
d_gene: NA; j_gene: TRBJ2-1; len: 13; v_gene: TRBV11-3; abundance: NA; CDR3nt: TGTGCCAGCAGCCCTGAGGCCTACAATGAGCAGTTCTTC; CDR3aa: CASSPEAYNEQFF
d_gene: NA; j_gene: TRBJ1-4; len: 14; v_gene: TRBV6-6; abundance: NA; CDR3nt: TGTGCCAGCAGGAAGACAGCGGCTAATGAAAAACTGTTTTTT; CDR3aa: CASRKTAANEKLFF
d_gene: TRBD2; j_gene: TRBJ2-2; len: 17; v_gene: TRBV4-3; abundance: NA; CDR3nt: TGCGCCAGCAGCCAAGATTTCATGGGAGGGCGGAACGGGGAGCTGTTTTTT; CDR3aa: CASSQDFMGGRNGELFF
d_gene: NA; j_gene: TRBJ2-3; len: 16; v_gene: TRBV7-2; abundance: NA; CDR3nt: TGTGCCAGCAGCTTAGACTTTGACCCCGGCACAGATACGCAGTATTTT; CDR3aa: CASSLDFDPGTDTQYF
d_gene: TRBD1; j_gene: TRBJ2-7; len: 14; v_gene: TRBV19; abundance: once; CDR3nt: TGTGCCAGTAGTCGGGAAACAGGGGTCCACGAGCAGTACTTC; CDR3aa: CASSRETGVHEQYF
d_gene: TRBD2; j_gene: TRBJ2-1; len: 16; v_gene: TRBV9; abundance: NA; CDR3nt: TGTGCCAGCAGCGTAGAGGCGGGAGGGGGCTACAATGAGCAGTTCTTC; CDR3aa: CASSVEAGGGYNEQFF
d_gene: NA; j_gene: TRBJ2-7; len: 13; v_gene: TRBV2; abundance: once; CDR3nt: TGTGCCAGCAGTGGGTTTGGGGTCCTCGAGCAGTACTTC; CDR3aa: CASSGFGVLEQYF
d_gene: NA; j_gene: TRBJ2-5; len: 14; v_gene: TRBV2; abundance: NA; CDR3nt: TGTGCCAGCGCGGGCGGGGTGTACCAAGAGACCCAGTACTTC; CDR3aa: CASAGGVYQETQYF
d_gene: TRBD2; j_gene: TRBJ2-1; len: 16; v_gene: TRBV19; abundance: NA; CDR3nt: TGTGCCAGTAGTAAGGTGGTTAGCGGGAGAGGTAATGAGCAGTTCTTC; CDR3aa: CASSKVVSGRGNEQFF